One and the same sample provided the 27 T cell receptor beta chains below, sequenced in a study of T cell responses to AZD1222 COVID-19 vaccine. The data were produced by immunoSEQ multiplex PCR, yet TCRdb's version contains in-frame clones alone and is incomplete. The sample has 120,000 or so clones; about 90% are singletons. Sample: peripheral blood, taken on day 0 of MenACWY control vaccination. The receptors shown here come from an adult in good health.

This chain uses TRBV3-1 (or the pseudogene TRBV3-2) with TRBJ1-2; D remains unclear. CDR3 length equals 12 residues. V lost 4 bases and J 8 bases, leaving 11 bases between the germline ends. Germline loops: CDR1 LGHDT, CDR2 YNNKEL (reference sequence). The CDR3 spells CASSPYSGGYTF. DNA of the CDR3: TGTGCCAGCAGCCCTTATAGCGGGGGCTACACCTTC.

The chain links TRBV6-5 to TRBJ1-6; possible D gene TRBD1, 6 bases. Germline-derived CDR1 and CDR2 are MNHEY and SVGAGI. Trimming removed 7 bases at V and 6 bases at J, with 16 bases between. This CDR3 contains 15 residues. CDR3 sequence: CASKKNIGGNSPLHF. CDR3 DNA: TGTGCCAGCAAGAAGAATATAGGGGGTAATTCACCCCTCCACTTT.

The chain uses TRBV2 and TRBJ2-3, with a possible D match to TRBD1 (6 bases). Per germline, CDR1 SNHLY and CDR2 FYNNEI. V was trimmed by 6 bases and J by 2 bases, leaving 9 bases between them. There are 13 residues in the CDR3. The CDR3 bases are TGTGCCAGCAGCCGGGACATCACAGATACGCAGTATTTT. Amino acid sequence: CASSRDITDTQYF.

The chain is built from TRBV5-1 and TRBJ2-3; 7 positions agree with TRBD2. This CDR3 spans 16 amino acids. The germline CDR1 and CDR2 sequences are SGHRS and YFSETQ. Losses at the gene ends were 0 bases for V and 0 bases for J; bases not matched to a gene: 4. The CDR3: CASSLAGLPSTDTQYF. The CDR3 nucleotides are TGCGCCAGCAGCTTGGCGGGACTACCTAGCACAGATACGCAGTATTTT. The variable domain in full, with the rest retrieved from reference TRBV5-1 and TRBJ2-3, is KAGVTQTPRYLIKTRGQQVTLSCSPISGHRSVSWYQQTPGQGLQFLFEYFSETQRNKGNFPGRFSGRQFSNSRSEMNVSTLELGDSALYLCASSLAGLPSTDTQYFGPGTRLTVL.

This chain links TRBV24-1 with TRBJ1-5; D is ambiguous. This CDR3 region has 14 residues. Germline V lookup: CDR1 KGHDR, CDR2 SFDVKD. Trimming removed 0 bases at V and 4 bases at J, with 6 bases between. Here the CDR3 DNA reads TGTGCCACCAGTGATTTGAGGGAAAATCAGCCCCAGCATTTT. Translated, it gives CATSDLRENQPQHF.

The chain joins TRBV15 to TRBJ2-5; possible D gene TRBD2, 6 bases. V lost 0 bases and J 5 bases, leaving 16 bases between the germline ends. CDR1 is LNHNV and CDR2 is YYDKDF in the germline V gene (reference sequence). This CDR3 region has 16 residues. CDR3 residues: CATSRDRSGVVETQYF. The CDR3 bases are TGTGCCACCAGCAGAGACCGGTCGGGGGTTGTGGAGACCCAGTACTTC.

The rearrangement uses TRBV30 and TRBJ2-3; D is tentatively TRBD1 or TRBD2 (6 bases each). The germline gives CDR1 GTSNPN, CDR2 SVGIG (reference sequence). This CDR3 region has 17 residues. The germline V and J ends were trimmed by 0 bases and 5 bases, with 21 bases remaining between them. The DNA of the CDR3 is TGTGCCTGGAGTGTACAACTAGCAGGGGCGGACGGAGATACGCAGTATTTT. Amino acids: CAWSVQLAGADGDTQYF.

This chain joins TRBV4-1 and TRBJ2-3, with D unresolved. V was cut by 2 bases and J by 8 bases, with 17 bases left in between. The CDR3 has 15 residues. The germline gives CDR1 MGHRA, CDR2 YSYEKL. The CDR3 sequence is CASSQSRASQATQYF. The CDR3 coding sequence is TGCGCCAGCAGCCAATCACGGGCCAGCCAAGCTACGCAGTATTTT.

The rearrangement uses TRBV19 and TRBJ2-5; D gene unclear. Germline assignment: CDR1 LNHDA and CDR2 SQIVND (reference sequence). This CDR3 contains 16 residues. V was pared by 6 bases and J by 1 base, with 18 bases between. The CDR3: CASRGPSRTFQETQYF. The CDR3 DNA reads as TGTGCCAGTAGGGGCCCCTCAAGGACGTTCCAAGAGACCCAGTACTTC.

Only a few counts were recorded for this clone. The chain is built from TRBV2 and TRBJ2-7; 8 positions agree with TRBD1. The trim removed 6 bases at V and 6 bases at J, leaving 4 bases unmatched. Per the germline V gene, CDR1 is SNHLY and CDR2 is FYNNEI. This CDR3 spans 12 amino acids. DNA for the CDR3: TGTGCCAGCAGGAGGACAGGGAGCGAGCAGTACTTC. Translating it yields CASRRTGSEQYF.

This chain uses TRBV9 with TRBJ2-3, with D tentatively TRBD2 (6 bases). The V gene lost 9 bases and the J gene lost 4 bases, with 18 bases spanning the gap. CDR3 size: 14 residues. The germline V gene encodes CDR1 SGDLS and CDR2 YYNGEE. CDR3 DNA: TGTGCCACGGGAGAGGGAGTGGAATCAGATACGCAGTATTTT. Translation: CATGEGVESDTQYF.

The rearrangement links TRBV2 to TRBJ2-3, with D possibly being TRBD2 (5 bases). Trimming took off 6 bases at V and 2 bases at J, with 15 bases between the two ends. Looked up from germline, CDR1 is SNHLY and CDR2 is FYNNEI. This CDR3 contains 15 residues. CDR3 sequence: CASRETGIPTDTQYF. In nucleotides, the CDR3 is TGTGCCAGCAGAGAGACCGGGATCCCCACAGATACGCAGTATTTT.

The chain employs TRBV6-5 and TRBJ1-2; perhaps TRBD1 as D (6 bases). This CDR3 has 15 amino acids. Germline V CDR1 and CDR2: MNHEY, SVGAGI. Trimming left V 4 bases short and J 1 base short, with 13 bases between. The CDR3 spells CASSSPRGYNYGYTF. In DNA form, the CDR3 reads TGTGCCAGCAGTTCTCCCAGGGGCTATAACTATGGCTACACCTTC.

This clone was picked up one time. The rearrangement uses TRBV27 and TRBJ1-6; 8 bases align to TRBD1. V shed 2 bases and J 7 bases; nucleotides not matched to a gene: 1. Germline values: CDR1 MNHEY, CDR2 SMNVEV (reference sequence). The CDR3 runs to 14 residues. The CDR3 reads CASSLRQGNSPLHF. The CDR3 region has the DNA TGTGCCAGCAGTTTACGACAGGGGAATTCACCCCTCCACTTT.

In DNA, the CDR3 is TGTGCCAGCAGCGCCTCCGTACTAGCGGGGGAGAGGTACAATAAGTATTTT. Translated, it gives CASSASVLAGERYNKYF. The chain links TRBV7-9 to TRBJ2-3, with TRBD2 matching 11 bases. The ends lost 5 bases at V and 13 bases at J; junction bases unmatched: 20. Germline-derived CDR1 and CDR2 are SEHNR and FQNEAQ (reference sequence). CDR3 length equals 17 residues.

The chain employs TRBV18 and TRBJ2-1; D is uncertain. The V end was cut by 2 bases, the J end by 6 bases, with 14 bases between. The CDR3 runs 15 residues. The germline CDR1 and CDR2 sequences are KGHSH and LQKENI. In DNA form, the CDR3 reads TGTGCCAGCTCACCAAGGGTAGCTCCCGGCAATGAGCAGTTCTTC. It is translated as CASSPRVAPGNEQFF.

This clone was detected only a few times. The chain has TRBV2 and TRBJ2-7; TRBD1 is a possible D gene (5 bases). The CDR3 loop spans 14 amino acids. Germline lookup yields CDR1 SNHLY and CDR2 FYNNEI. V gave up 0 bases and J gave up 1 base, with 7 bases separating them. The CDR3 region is CASSEARQSYEQYF. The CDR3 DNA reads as TGTGCCAGCAGTGAAGCTCGACAGTCCTACGAGCAGTACTTC.

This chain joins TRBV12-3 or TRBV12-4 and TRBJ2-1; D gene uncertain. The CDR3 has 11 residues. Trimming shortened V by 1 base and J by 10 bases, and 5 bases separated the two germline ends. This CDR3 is CASSLGAEQFF. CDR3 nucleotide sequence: TGTGCCAGCAGTTTAGGGGCAGAGCAGTTCTTC.

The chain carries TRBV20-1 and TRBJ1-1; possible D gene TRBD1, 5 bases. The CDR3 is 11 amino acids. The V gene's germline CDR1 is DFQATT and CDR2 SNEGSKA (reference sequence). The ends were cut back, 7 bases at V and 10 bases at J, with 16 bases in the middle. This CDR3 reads CSGRENRRAFF. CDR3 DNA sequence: TGCAGTGGACGGGAGAACAGGAGAGCTTTCTTT.

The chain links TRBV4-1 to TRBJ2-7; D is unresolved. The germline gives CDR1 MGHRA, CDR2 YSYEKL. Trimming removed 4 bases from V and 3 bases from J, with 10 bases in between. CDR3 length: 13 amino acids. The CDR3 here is CASSPGPGYEQYF. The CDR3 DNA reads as TGCGCCAGCAGCCCCGGGCCTGGCTACGAGCAGTACTTC.

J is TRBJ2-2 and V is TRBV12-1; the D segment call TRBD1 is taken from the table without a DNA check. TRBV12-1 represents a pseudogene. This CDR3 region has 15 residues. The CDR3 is CASSFARNDTGELFF. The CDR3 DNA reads TGTGCCAGCAGCTTTGCCAGAAACGACACCGGGGAGCTGTTTTTT.

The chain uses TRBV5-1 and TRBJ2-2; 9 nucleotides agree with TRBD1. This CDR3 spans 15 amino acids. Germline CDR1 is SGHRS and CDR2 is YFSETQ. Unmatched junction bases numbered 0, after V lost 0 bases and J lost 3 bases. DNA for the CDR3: TGCGCCAGCAGCTTGGGGGACAGGGACACCGGGGAGCTGTTTTTT. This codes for CASSLGDRDTGELFF.

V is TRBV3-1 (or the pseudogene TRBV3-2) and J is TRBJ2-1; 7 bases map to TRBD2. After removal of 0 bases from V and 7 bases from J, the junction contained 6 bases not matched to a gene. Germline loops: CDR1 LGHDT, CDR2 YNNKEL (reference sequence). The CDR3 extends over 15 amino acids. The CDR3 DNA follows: TGTGCCAGCAGCCAAGAATGGACTAGTTCAAATGAGCAGTTCTTC. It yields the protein CASSQEWTSSNEQFF.

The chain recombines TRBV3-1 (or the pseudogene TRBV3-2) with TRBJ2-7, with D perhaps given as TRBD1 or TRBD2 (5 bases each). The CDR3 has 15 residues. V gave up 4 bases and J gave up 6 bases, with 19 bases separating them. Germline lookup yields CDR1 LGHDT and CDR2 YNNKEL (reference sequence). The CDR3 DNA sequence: TGTGCCAGCAGCCGACCCGGGACCAACAGAGGCGAGCAGTACTTC. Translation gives CASSRPGTNRGEQYF.

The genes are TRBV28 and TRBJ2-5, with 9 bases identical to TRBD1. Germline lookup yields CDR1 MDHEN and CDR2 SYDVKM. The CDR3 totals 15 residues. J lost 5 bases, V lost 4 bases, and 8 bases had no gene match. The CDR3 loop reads CASSSPLDRGETQYF. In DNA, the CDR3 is TGTGCCAGCAGTTCCCCCTTGGACAGGGGTGAGACCCAGTACTTC.

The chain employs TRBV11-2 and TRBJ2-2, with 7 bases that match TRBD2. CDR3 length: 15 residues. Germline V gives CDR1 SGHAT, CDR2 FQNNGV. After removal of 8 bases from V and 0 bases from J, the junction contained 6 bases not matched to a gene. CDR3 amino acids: CASRGLAANTGELFF. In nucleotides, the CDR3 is TGTGCCAGCCGCGGCCTAGCGGCGAACACCGGGGAGCTGTTTTTT. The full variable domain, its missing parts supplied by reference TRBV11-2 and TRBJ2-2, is EAGVAQSPRYKIIEKRQSVAFWCNPISGHATLYWYQQILGQGPKLLIQFQNNGVVDDSQLPKDRFSAERLKGVDSTLKIQPAKLEDSAVYLCASRGLAANTGELFFGEGSRLTVL.

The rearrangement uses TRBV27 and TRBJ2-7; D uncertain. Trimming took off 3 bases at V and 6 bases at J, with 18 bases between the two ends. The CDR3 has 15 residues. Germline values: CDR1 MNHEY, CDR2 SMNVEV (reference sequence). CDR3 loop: CASSLTQSRSAEQYF. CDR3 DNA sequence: TGTGCCAGCAGTTTGACTCAGTCACGGTCCGCCGAGCAGTACTTC.